Following are 21 T cell receptor beta chains from one sample sequenced in a study of T cell repertoires in cytomegalovirus infection. Their cognate antigens are unknown. TCRdb re-derived calls from the reads in MiXCR, one entry per CDR3 protein. The sample shows approximately 730,000 distinct CDR3 sequences, under 35% of them seen only once. The sample was cultured CD8+ T cells from PBMCs, taken from culture after CMV antigen stimulation. The origin of the receptors is a human donor in good health (CMV status not recorded). Some clones in this sample may be carry-over from other donors' samples.

The J gene is TRBJ1-1, the V gene TRBV12-5, with TRBD1 identical over 7 bases. The CDR3 consists of 14 residues. The ends lost 1 base at V and 6 bases at J; junction bases unmatched: 5. Germline assignment: CDR1 LGHNT and CDR2 FRNRAP. CDR3 nucleotides: TGTGCTAGTGGTTTGGCAACAGGGGATCCTGAAGCTTTCTTT. It yields the protein CASGLATGDPEAFF.

This clonotype has a handful of counts. The chain employs TRBV7-2 and TRBJ1-6, with D maybe TRBD1 (6 bases). CDR1 SGHTA and CDR2 FQGNSA come from the germline V gene. This CDR3 is 14 amino acids long. Trimming stripped 1 base from V and 13 bases from J, with 14 bases between. The CDR3 nucleotides read TGTGCCAGCAGCTTAGGTGGAGGGGGGCCCCCCCTCCACTTT. It yields the protein CASSLGGGGPPLHF.

This clonotype has just a few counts. The rearrangement joins TRBV27 to TRBJ1-2, with 9 bases aligning to TRBD1. Germline values: CDR1 MNHEY, CDR2 SMNVEV (reference sequence). The CDR3 is made up of 15 amino acids. Trimming removed 4 bases from V and 7 bases from J; junction bases left unmatched: 10. The CDR3 sequence: CASSSYPGQGFGYTF. As DNA, the CDR3 is TGTGCCAGCAGTTCCTACCCGGGACAGGGTTTTGGCTACACCTTC.

This clonotype was recorded a few times. V gene TRBV7-6 combines with J gene TRBJ2-1; 9 bases match TRBD2. The CDR3 is made up of 16 amino acids. Germline values: CDR1 SGHVS, CDR2 FNYEAQ. Losses at the gene ends were 1 base for V and 5 bases for J; bases not matched to a gene: 6. The chain's CDR3 is CASSLGSGGRNNEQFF. In DNA form, the CDR3 reads TGTGCCAGCAGCTTAGGTAGCGGGGGACGTAACAATGAGCAGTTCTTC. The whole variable domain, remainder taken from reference TRBV7-6 and TRBJ2-1, is GAGVSQSPRYKVTKRGQDVALRCDPISGHVSLYWYRQALGQGPEFLTYFNYEAQQDKSGLPNDRFSAERPEGSISTLTIQRTEQRDSAMYRCASSLGSGGRNNEQFFGPGTRLTVL.

The chain carries TRBV5-6 and TRBJ2-5; D perhaps matches TRBD1 (6 bases). This CDR3 is 13 amino acids long. V was clipped by 4 bases and J by 3 bases, with 10 bases between them. Germline V gives CDR1 SGHDT, CDR2 YYEEEE. CDR3 sequence reads: CASSADRKETQYF. The CDR3 bases are TGTGCCAGCAGCGCGGACAGAAAAGAGACCCAGTACTTC. Full variable domain (outside the CDR3, taken from reference TRBV5-6 and TRBJ2-5): DAGVTQSPTHLIKTRGQQVTLRCSPKSGHDTVSWYQQALGQGPQFIFQYYEEEERQRGNFPDRFSGHQFPNYSSELNVNALLLGDSALYLCASSADRKETQYFGPGTRLLVL.

The chain carries TRBV27 and TRBJ2-3; D ambiguous. The length of the CDR3 is 13 residues. Germline V gene sequence: CDR1 MNHEY, CDR2 SMNVEV (reference sequence). V lost 1 base to trimming and J lost 7 bases, with 9 bases between them. The CDR3 loop reads CASSLLPRNTQYF. In DNA, the CDR3 is TGTGCCAGCAGTTTATTGCCCCGCAATACGCAGTATTTT.

This clonotype has a count of ten or more. One end of the junction does not line up with germline, which may come from a read error. V usage is TRBV6-4 and J usage is TRBJ2-1; D not certain. The CDR3 is made up of 12 amino acids. Germline V gene data show CDR1 as MRHNA and CDR2 as SNTAGT. CDR3 coding DNA: TGTGCCAGCAGCGACTCCTACAATGAGCAGTTCTTC. Translating gives CASSDSYNEQFF.

The chain joins TRBV19 to TRBJ2-2; TRBD2 agrees at 7 bases. The ends lost 1 base at V and 6 bases at J; junction bases unmatched: 8. CDR1 LNHDA and CDR2 SQIVND come from the germline V gene (reference sequence). The length of the CDR3 is 16 residues. The CDR3 loop reads CASSIVGGLYSGELFF. CDR3 bases: TGTGCCAGTAGTATAGTGGGAGGGCTCTACTCCGGGGAGCTGTTTTTT.

This clonotype was counted between two and nine times. This chain connects TRBV2 to TRBJ2-7; D uncertain. Trimming removed 10 bases from V and 0 bases from J, with 7 bases in between. From germline, CDR1 is SNHLY and CDR2 FYNNEI. The CDR3 contains 11 residues. The CDR3 coding sequence is TGTGCCACCTCCCTCTCCTACGAGCAGTACGTC. Translation: CATSLSYEQYV.

The genes are TRBV7-4 and TRBJ2-1, with D perhaps assigned TRBD1 or TRBD2 (5 bases each). CDR3 length equals 14 residues. Germline V CDR1 and CDR2: SGHVT, SQSDAQ. V was shortened by 5 bases and J by 6 bases, with 14 bases between the two germline ends. CDR3 sequence reads: CASSTGTSGNEQFF. CDR3 sequence (DNA): TGTGCCAGCAGCACCGGGACCTCAGGCAATGAGCAGTTCTTC. The whole variable domain, remainder taken from reference TRBV7-4 and TRBJ2-1, is GAGVSQSPRYKVAKRGRDVALRCDSISGHVTLYWYRQTLGQGSEVLTYSQSDAQRDKSGRPSGRFSAERPERSVSTLKIQRTEQGDSAVYLCASSTGTSGNEQFFGPGTRLTVL.

The CDR3 nucleotides are TGCGCCAGCAGCCAAGGCAGCGGGGCCTACGAGCAGTACGTC. It codes for CASSQGSGAYEQYV. V and J are TRBV4-1 and TRBJ2-7; TRBD2 matches 7 bases. The CDR3 length is 14 residues. Germline V gene sequence: CDR1 MGHRA, CDR2 YSYEKL. J lost 2 bases, V lost 1 base, and 2 bases had no gene match.

This clonotype was detected only a few times. J is TRBJ2-5 and V is TRBV6-6; D perhaps matches TRBD1 (7 bases). The V and J ends lost 3 bases and 4 bases respectively, with 15 bases between them. This CDR3 comprises 15 residues. CDR1 is MNHNY and CDR2 is SVGAGI in the germline V gene (reference sequence). The CDR3 DNA reads as TGTGCCAGCAGTTATCGGAGGGGGCAGGTAGAGACCCAGTACTTC. This gives the protein CASSYRRGQVETQYF.

This clonotype was counted only a few times. The junction differs from germline at one of its ends, possibly a read error. The V gene is TRBV19, the J gene TRBJ2-4, with D possibly matching TRBD2 (6 bases). In germline, CDR1 is LNHDA, CDR2 SQIVND (reference sequence). This CDR3 spans 16 amino acids. The CDR3 sequence is CASSIGTGVAKNIQYF. In DNA form, the CDR3 reads TGTGCCAGTAGCATAGGGACTGGGGTAGCCAAAAACATTCAGTACTTC. Based on the CDR3 plus reference TRBV19 and TRBJ2-4, the full variable domain is DGGITQSPKYLFRKEGQNVTLSCEQNLNHDAMYWYRQDPGQGLRLIYYSQIVNDFQKGDIAEGYSVSREKKESFPLTVTSAQKNPTAFYLCASSIGTGVAKNIQYFGAGTRLSVL.

The chain is built from TRBV19 and TRBJ2-5, with D uncertain. V was shortened by 5 bases and J by 5 bases, with 18 bases between the two germline ends. The CDR3 extends over 15 amino acids. Looked up from germline, CDR1 is LNHDA and CDR2 is SQIVND (reference sequence). DNA of the CDR3: TGTGCCAGTAGTCTCTACCTTGGCAAGATGGAGACCCAGTACTTC. This sequence encodes CASSLYLGKMETQYF. Full variable domain (outside the CDR3, taken from reference TRBV19 and TRBJ2-5): DGGITQSPKYLFRKEGQNVTLSCEQNLNHDAMYWYRQDPGQGLRLIYYSQIVNDFQKGDIAEGYSVSREKKESFPLTVTSAQKNPTAFYLCASSLYLGKMETQYFGPGTRLLVL.

The table lists this clonotype with many counts. The chain employs TRBV12-3 or TRBV12-4 and TRBJ2-7, with TRBD2 as a possible D gene (6 bases). The CDR3 runs to 14 residues. V was pared by 1 base and J by 0 bases, with 7 bases between. CDR3 in DNA: TGTGCCAGCAGTTTAGTGGGGGGCTCCTACGAGCAGTACTTC. As protein: CASSLVGGSYEQYF.

The J gene is TRBJ2-1, the V gene TRBV10-3; 9 nucleotides agree with TRBD1. The germline CDR1 and CDR2 sequences are ENHRY and SYGVKD. The V and J ends lost 9 bases and 8 bases, in that order; junction bases with no gene match: 5. The CDR3 is 12 residues long. This CDR3 is CAIRQGEYEQFF. The CDR3 bases are TGTGCCATAAGACAGGGGGAATATGAGCAGTTCTTC.

This clonotype was seen a few times. The rearrangement uses TRBV6-2 or TRBV6-3 and TRBJ2-3; 9 bases line up with TRBD1. In germline, CDR1 is MNHEY, CDR2 SVGEGT. The CDR3 contains 16 residues. Trimming removed 2 bases from V and 1 base from J; junction bases left unmatched: 4. Here the CDR3 DNA reads TGTGCCAGCAGTTACGTTACAGGGGGCGGCACAGATACGCAGTATTTT. Its protein product is CASSYVTGGGTDTQYF.

This clonotype showed up just a few times. This CDR3 reads CASSQAASSGANVLTF. As DNA, the CDR3 is TGCGCCAGCAGCCAAGCAGCCTCCTCTGGGGCCAACGTCCTGACTTTC. V gene TRBV4-1 combines with J gene TRBJ2-6, with no clear D. The CDR3 has 16 amino acids. Trimming stripped 1 base from V and 0 bases from J, with 7 bases between. CDR1 and CDR2 from the germline V gene are MGHRA and YSYEKL.

In its sample, this clonotype was seen a few times. The gene calls are TRBV7-9 and TRBJ2-7, with 12 positions matching TRBD2. The germline V gene has CDR1 SEHNR and CDR2 FQNEAQ (reference sequence). CDR3 size: 13 residues. V was clipped by 5 bases and J by 7 bases; unmatched bases: 3. CDR3: CASSEGLAGEQYF. The CDR3 region has the DNA TGTGCCAGCAGCGAGGGACTAGCGGGTGAGCAGTACTTC.

The chain recombines TRBV9 with TRBJ2-3, with 7 bases matching TRBD2. The CDR3 spans 15 residues. Trimming cost V 4 bases and J 5 bases; bases outside gene matches: 10. Germline V lookup: CDR1 SGDLS, CDR2 YYNGEE. In nucleotides, the CDR3 is TGTGCCAGCAGCAGGGAGGGAAGTCCTCGAGATACGCAGTATTTT. This encodes CASSREGSPRDTQYF.

This clonotype was seen more than once but under ten times. The CDR3 sequence is CASSLGVSGYTF. CDR3 nucleotides: TGTGCCAGCAGTTTAGGGGTGTCTGGCTACACCTTC. The rearrangement uses TRBV12-3 or TRBV12-4 and TRBJ1-2, with D uncertain. This CDR3 contains 12 residues. V lost 1 base and J lost 7, with 7 bases in between.